The T cell receptor beta chain described here comes from a study of blood T cell repertoires in COVID-19. Study-wide context: The United States, Italy and Spain were the sources of the acute and convalescent COVID-19 samples. The cDNA or gDNA used as material had been derived from T cells, B-cell-depleted T cells, or PBMCs.

In the study's own analysis: Estimation of nucleated cell counts was performed using reference gene primer amplification. Sequencing used immunoSEQ multiplex PCR; TCRdb keeps in-frame clones, though not all of them. V, J and clone size are taken as reported in that table, and D and trimming were inferred from the DNA itself. The table lists about 52,000 clones, 85% to 90% of them singletons. Looked up from germline, CDR1 is MNHEY and CDR2 is SMNVEV (reference sequence). Trimming took off 6 bases at V and 4 bases at J, with 13 bases between the two ends. The CDR3 sequence is 14 residues long. The rearrangement uses TRBV27 and TRBJ1-3; D is perhaps TRBD1 (5 bases). This receptor was obtained from a man in his 60s with active COVID-19. Material: peripheral blood. The CDR3 DNA sequence: TGTGCCAGCAGGCCTGGGGCATTCGGAAACACCATATATTTT. As protein: CASRPGAFGNTIYF.